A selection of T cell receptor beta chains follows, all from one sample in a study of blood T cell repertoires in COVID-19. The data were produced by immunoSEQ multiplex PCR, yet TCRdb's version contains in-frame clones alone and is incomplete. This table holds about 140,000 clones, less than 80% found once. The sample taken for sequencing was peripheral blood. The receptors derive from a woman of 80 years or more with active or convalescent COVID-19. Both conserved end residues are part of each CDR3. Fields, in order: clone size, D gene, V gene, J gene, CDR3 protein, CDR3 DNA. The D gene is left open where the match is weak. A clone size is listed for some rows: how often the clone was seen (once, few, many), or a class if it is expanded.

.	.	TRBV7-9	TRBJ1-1	CASSLSGGRTEAFF	TGTGCCAGCAGCCTCAGCGGGGGTAGGACTGAAGCTTTCTTT
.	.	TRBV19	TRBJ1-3	CASTPLRSSSGNTIYF	TGTGCCAGTACCCCTTTGAGGTCGAGCTCTGGAAACACCATATATTTT
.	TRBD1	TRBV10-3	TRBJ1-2	CAIRGGQGMYGYTF	TGTGCCATCAGGGGAGGACAGGGGATGTATGGCTACACCTTC
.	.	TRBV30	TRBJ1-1	CAWVLPGLQNTEAFF	TGTGCCTGGGTATTACCGGGACTGCAGAACACTGAAGCTTTCTTT
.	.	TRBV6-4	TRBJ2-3	CASSPAGFQGDTQYF	TGTGCCAGCAGTCCCGCGGGGTTTCAGGGAGATACGCAGTATTTT
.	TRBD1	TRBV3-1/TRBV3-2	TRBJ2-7	CASSPGQGVYEQYF	TGTGCCAGCAGCCCGGGACAGGGGGTCTACGAGCAGTACTTC
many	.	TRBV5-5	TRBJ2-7	CASSPTESSYEQYF	TGTGCCAGCAGCCCCACAGAGAGCTCCTACGAGCAGTACTTC
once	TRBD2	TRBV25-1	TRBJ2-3	CASSESGGSTDTQYF	TGTGCCAGCAGTGAATCGGGGGGGAGCACAGATACGCAGTATTTT
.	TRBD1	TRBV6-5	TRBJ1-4	CASSYGTGANEKLFF	TGTGCCAGCAGTTATGGGACAGGGGCTAATGAAAAACTGTTTTTT
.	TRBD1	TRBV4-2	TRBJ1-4	CASSQERRGQGEKLFF	TGTGCCAGCAGCCAAGAGAGGAGGGGGCAGGGAGAAAAACTGTTTTTT
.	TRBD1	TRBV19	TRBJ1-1	CASSMSGQKNTEAFF	TGTGCCAGTAGTATGTCGGGACAGAAGAACACTGAAGCTTTCTTT
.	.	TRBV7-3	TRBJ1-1	CASSLSGNTEAFF	TGTGCCAGCAGCTTATCAGGGAACACTGAAGCTTTCTTT
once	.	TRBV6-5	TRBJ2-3	CASSYQASTDTQYF	TGTGCCAGCAGTTACCAAGCTAGCACAGATACGCAGTATTTT
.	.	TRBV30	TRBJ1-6	CAWSGSPLGRANSPLHF	TGTGCCTGGAGTGGTAGCCCCCTCGGCAGGGCTAATTCACCCCTCCACTTT
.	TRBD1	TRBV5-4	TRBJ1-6	CASRTGQGPNSPLHF	TGTGCCAGCAGAACGGGACAGGGGCCCAACTCACCCCTCCACTTT
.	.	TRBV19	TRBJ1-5	CASSVITRDLEPQHF	TGTGCCAGTAGTGTAATAACCAGGGATCTAGAGCCCCAGCATTTT
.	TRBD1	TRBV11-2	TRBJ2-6	CASSLVGGTGTSGANVLTF	TGTGCCAGCAGCTTAGTCGGTGGGACAGGGACCTCTGGGGCCAACGTCCTGACTTTC
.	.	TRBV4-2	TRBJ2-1	CASSQDERGYNEQFF	TGTGCCAGCAGCCAAGATGAACGGGGCTACAATGAGCAGTTCTTC
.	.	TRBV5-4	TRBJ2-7	CASSEQQGSSLYEQYF	TGTGCCAGCAGCGAGCAACAGGGTAGTAGCTTGTACGAGCAGTACTTC
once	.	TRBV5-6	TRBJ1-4	CASSSLGEVIEKLFF	TGTGCCAGCAGCTCCTTGGGTGAGGTCATTGAAAAACTGTTTTTT
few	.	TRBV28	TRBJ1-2	CATSPQGTLYSYTF	TGTGCCACCTCTCCCCAGGGTACGCTCTATAGCTACACCTTC
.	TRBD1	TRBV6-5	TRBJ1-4	CASGPGTGGGEKLFF	TGTGCCAGCGGCCCCGGGACAGGAGGGGGTGAAAAACTGTTTTTT
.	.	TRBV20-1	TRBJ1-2	CSASSGPGGYTF	TGCAGTGCTAGTTCCGGGCCGGGGGGCTACACCTTC
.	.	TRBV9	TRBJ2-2	CASSPRAPGTGELFF	TGTGCCAGCAGCCCCCGAGCGCCCGGCACCGGGGAGCTGTTTTTT
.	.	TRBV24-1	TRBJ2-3	CATSDPVTDTQYF	TGTGCCACCAGTGATCCCGTCACAGATACGCAGTATTTT
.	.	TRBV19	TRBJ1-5	CASSIGLYQPQHF	TGTGCCAGTAGTATCGGACTCTATCAGCCCCAGCATTTT
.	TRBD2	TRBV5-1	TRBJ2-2	CASRGKNTSGGLTTGELFF	TGCGCCAGCAGAGGTAAAAACACTAGCGGGGGCCTTACCACCGGGGAGCTGTTTTTT
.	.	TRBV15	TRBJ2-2	CATSRPQENTGELFF	TGTGCCACCAGCAGACCTCAGGAGAACACCGGGGAGCTGTTTTTT
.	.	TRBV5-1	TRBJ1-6	CASSRGQSSYNSPLHF	TGCGCCAGCAGCAGAGGACAGAGCTCCTATAATTCACCCCTCCACTTT
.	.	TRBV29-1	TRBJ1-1	CSVGRGEGAFF	TGCAGCGTTGGTAGGGGGGAGGGGGCTTTCTTT
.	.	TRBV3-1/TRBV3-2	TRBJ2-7	CASSQDREETEQYF	TGTGCCAGCAGCCAAGACAGGGAGGAGACCGAGCAGTACTTC
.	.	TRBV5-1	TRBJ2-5	CASSLGLPPGTQYF	TGCGCCAGCAGCTTAGGACTCCCTCCAGGGACCCAGTACTTC
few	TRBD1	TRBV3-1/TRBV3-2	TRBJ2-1	CASSQETTGERYNEQFF	TGTGCCAGCAGCCAAGAAACGACAGGGGAGCGTTACAATGAGCAGTTCTTC
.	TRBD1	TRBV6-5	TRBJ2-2	CASDQRQGNTGELFF	TGTGCCAGCGACCAGAGACAGGGAAACACCGGGGAGCTGTTTTTT
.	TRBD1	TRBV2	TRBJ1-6	CASSRRQGEVSPLHF	TGTGCCAGCAGTCGTCGACAGGGGGAGGTTTCACCCCTCCACTTT
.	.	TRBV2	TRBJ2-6	CASRNRDSGANVLTF	TGTGCCAGCAGAAACAGAGACTCTGGGGCCAACGTCCTGACTTTC
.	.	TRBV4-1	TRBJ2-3	CASSQDGNRPLGRYF	TGCGCCAGCAGCCAAGATGGGAACAGGCCGCTAGGCAGATATTTT
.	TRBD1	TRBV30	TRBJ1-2	CAWNHLRGFYGYTF	TGTGCCTGGAACCACCTCAGGGGGTTCTATGGCTACACCTTC
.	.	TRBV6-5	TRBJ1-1	CASSLQGNTEAFF	TGTGCCAGCAGTTTACAGGGGAACACTGAAGCTTTCTTT
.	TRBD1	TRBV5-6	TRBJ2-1	CASSFLDRDNEQFF	TGTGCCAGCAGCTTCTTGGACAGGGACAATGAGCAGTTCTTC
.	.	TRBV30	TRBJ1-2	CAWSVRERGTYGYTF	TGTGCCTGGAGTGTACGAGAGAGGGGGACCTATGGCTACACCTTC
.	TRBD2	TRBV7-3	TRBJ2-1	CASSLKLAAYNEQFF	TGTGCCAGCAGCTTAAAGCTAGCGGCTTACAATGAGCAGTTCTTC
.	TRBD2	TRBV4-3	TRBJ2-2	CASSRTRGGAGTGELFF	TGCGCCAGCAGCCGAACACGGGGGGGCGCTGGCACCGGGGAGCTGTTTTTT
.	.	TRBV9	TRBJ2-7	CASSVEQGNYEQYF	TGTGCCAGCAGCGTAGAGCAGGGGAACTACGAGCAGTACTTC
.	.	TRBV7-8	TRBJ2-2	CASSLWGEPTGELFF	TGTGCCAGCAGCTTATGGGGGGAACCCACCGGGGAGCTGTTTTTT
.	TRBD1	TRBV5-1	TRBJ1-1	CASSRAGQGAEAFF	TGCGCCAGCAGCAGAGCAGGACAGGGGGCTGAAGCTTTCTTT
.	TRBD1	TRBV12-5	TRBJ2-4	CASGLGQGMGAKNIQYF	TGTGCTAGTGGTTTGGGACAGGGTATGGGGGCCAAAAACATTCAGTACTTC
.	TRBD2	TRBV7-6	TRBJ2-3	CASSIERGRTDTQYF	TGTGCCAGCAGCATCGAGCGGGGCCGCACAGATACGCAGTATTTT
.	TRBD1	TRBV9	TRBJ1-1	CASSVGQGVTEAFF	TGTGCCAGCAGCGTTGGACAGGGTGTAACTGAAGCTTTCTTT
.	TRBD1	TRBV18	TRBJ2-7	CASSSTGAEQYF	TGTGCCAGCTCATCGACAGGGGCCGAGCAGTACTTC
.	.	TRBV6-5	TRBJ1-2	CASKRGGYGYTF	TGTGCCAGCAAACGCGGGGGATATGGCTACACCTTC
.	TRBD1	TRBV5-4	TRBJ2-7	CASSRELQGVSYEQYF	TGTGCCAGCAGCCGGGAACTACAGGGGGTGTCCTACGAGCAGTACTTC
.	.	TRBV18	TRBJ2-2	CASSPTRTGELFF	TGTGCCAGCTCACCGACTCGCACCGGGGAGCTGTTTTTT
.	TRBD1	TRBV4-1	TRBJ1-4	CASSQGQGFHEKLFF	TGCGCCAGCAGCCAAGGACAGGGCTTTCATGAAAAACTGTTTTTT
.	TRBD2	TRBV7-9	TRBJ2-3	CASSLARGGSTDTQYF	TGTGCCAGCAGCCTCGCGCGGGGGGGGAGCACAGATACGCAGTATTTT
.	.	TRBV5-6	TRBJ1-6	CASSLYQGRSSPLHF	TGTGCCAGCAGCTTGTACCAGGGTCGGAGTTCACCCCTCCACTTT
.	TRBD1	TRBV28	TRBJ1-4	CASSGQGSTNEKLFF	TGTGCCAGCAGTGGACAGGGATCCACTAATGAAAAACTGTTTTTT